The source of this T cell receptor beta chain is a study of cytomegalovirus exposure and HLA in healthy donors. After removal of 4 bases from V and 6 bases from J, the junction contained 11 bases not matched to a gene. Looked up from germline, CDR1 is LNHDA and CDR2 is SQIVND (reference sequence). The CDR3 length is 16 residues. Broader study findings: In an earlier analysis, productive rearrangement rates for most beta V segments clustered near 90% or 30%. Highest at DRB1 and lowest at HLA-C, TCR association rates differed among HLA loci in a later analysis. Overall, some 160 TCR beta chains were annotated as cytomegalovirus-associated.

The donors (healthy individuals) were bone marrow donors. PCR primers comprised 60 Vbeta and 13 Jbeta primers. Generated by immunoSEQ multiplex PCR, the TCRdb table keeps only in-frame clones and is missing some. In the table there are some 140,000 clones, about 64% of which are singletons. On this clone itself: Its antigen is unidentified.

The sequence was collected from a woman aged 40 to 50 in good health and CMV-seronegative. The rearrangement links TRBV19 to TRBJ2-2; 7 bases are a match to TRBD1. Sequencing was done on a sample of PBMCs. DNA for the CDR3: TGTGCCAGTAGTAGTACAGGGGAAAAATTCCCCGGGGAGCTGTTTTTT. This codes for CASSSTGEKFPGELFF.